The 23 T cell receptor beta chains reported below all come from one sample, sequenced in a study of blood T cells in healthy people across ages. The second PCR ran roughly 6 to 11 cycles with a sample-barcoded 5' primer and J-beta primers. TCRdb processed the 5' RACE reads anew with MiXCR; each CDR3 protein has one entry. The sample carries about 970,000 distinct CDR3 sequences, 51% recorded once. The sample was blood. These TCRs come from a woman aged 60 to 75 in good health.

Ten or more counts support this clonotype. CDR3 loop: CASSVESETEQYF. DNA of the CDR3: TGTGCCAGCAGCGTAGAGTCAGAGACAGAGCAGTACTTC. The V gene is TRBV9, the J gene TRBJ2-7; D remains ambiguous. Trimming removed 0 bases at V and 7 bases at J, with 11 bases between. Germline CDR1 is SGDLS and CDR2 is YYNGEE. There are 13 residues in the CDR3.

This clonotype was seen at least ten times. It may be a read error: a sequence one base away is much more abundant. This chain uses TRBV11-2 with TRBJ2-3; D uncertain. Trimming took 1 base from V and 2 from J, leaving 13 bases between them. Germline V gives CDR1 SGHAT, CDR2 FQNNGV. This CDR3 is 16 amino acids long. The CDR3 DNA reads TGTGCCAGCAGCTTAGGAGCCAGACGTTACACAGATACGCAGTATTTT. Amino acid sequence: CASSLGARRYTDTQYF.

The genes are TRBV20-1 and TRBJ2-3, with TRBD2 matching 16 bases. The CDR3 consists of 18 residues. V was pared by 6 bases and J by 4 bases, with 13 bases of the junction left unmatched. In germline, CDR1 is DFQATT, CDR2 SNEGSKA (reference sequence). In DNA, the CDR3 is TGCAGTGCCGATGGGACTAGCGGGAGGGCCAGGTTCCCAGATACGCAGTATTTT. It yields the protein CSADGTSGRARFPDTQYF.

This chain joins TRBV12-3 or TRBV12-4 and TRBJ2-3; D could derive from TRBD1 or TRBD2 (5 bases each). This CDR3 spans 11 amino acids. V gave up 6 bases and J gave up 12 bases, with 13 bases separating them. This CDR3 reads CASRGTTNQYF. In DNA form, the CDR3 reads TGTGCCAGCAGAGGGACGACTAACCAGTATTTT.

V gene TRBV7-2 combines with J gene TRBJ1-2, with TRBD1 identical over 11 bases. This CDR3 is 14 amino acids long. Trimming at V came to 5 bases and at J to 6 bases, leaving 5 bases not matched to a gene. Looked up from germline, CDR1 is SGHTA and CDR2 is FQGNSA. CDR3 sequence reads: CASSHGTGGHGYTF. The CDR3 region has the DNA TGTGCCAGCAGCCACGGGACAGGGGGTCATGGCTACACCTTC. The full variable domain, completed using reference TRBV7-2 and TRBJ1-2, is GAGVSQSPSNKVTEKGKDVELRCDPISGHTALYWYRQSLGQGLEFLIYFQGNSAPDKSGLPSDRFSAERTGGSVSTLTIQRTQQEDSAVYLCASSHGTGGHGYTFGSGTRLTVV.

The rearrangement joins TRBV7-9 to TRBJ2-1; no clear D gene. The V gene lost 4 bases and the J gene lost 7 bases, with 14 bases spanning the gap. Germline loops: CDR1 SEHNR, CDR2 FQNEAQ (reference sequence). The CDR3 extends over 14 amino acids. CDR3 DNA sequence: TGTGCCAGCAGCTCTCGAGTCAGCGTTAATGAGCAGTTCTTC. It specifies CASSSRVSVNEQFF. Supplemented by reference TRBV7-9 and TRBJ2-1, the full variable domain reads DTGVSQNPRHKITKRGQNVTFRCDPISEHNRLYWYRQTLGQGPEFLTYFQNEAQLEKSRLLSDRFSAERPKGSFSTLEIQRTEQGDSAMYLCASSSRVSVNEQFFGPGTRLTVL.

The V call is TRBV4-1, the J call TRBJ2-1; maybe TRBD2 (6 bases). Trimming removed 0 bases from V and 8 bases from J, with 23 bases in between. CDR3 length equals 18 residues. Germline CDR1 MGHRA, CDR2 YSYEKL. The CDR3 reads CASSQDHSVGGLSYEQFF. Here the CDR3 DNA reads TGCGCCAGCAGCCAAGATCACTCGGTGGGGGGACTGAGCTATGAGCAGTTCTTC.

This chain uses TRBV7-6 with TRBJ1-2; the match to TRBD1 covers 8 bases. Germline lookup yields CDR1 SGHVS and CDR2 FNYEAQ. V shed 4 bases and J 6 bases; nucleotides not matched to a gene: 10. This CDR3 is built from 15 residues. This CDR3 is CASSYPTDRENGYTF. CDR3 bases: TGTGCCAGCAGCTACCCCACGGACAGGGAAAATGGCTACACCTTC. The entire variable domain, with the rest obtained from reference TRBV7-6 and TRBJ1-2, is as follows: GAGVSQSPRYKVTKRGQDVALRCDPISGHVSLYWYRQALGQGPEFLTYFNYEAQQDKSGLPNDRFSAERPEGSISTLTIQRTEQRDSAMYRCASSYPTDRENGYTFGSGTRLTVV.

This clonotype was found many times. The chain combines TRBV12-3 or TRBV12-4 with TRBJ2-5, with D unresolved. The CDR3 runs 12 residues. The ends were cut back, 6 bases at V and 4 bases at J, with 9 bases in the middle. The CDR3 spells CASSSPGETQYF. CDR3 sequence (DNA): TGTGCCAGCAGCTCTCCGGGAGAGACCCAGTACTTC.

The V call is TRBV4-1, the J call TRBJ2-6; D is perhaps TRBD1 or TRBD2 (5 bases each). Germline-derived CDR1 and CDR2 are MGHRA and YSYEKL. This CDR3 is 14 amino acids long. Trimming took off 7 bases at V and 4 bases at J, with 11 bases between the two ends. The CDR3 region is CASMGVEGANVLTF. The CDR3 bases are TGCGCCAGCATGGGGGTGGAAGGGGCCAACGTCCTGACTTTC.

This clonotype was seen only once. For the CDR3, the DNA is TGTGCCAGCAGCTTCAGCTTTCATTCACCCCTCCACTTT. It is translated as CASSFSFHSPLHF. The rearrangement joins TRBV11-2 to TRBJ1-6; D gene unclear. From germline, CDR1 is SGHAT and CDR2 FQNNGV. V was shortened by 3 bases and J by 8 bases, with 8 bases between the two germline ends. The CDR3 sequence is 13 residues long.

CDR3 DNA sequence: TGTGCCAGCAGTGCCCGACAGGGATTTACTGATGAGCAGTTCTTC. Its protein is CASSARQGFTDEQFF. The rearrangement joins TRBV12-3 or TRBV12-4 to TRBJ2-1; 7 bases agree with TRBD1. This CDR3 spans 15 amino acids. V was clipped by 5 bases and J by 8 bases; unmatched bases: 12.

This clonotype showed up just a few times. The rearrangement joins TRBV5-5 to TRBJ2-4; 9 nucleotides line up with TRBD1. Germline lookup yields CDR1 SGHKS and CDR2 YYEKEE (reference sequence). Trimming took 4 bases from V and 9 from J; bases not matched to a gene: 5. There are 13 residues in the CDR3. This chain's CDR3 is CASSRTGASIQYF. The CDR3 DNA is TGTGCCAGCAGCCGGACAGGGGCGAGCATTCAGTACTTC.

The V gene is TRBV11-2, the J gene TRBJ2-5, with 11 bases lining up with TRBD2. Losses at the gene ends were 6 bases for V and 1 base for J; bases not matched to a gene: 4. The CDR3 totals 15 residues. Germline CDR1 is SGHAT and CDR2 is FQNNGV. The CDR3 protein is CASRLSGRAQETQYF. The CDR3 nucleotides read TGTGCCAGCAGACTTAGCGGGAGGGCCCAAGAGACCCAGTACTTC.

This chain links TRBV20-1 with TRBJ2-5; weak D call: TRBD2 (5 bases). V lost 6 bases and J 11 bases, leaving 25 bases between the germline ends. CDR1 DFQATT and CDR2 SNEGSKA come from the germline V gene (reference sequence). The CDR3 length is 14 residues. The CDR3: CSAEVRGVYNEQYF. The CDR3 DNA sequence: TGCAGTGCGGAGGTCCGTGGGGTGTACAATGAGCAGTACTTC.

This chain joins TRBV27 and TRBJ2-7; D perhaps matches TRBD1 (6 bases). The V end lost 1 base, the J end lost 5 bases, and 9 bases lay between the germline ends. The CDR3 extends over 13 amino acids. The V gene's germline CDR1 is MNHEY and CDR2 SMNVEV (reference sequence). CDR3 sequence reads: CASSLLQGNEQYF. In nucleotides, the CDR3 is TGTGCCAGCAGTTTATTACAGGGCAACGAGCAGTACTTC.

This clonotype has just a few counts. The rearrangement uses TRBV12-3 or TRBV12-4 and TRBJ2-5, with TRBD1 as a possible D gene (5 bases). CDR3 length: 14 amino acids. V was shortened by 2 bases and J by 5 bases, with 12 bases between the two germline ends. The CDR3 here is CASSLQGRVETQYF. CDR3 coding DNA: TGTGCCAGCAGTTTACAGGGCAGGGTGGAGACCCAGTACTTC.

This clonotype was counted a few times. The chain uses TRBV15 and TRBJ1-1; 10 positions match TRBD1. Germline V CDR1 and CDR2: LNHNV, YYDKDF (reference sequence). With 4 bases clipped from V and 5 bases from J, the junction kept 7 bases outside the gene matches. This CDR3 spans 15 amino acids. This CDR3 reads CATSKGGTGATEAFF. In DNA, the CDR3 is TGTGCCACCAGCAAAGGGGGGACAGGGGCTACTGAAGCTTTCTTT.

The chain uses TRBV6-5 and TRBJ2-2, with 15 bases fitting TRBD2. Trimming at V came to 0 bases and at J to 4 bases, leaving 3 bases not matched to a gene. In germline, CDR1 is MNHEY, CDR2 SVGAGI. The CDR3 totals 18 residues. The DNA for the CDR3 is TGTGCCAGCAGTTACTCTGGGACTAGCGGGAGGAGCACCGGGGAGCTGTTTTTT. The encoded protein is CASSYSGTSGRSTGELFF.

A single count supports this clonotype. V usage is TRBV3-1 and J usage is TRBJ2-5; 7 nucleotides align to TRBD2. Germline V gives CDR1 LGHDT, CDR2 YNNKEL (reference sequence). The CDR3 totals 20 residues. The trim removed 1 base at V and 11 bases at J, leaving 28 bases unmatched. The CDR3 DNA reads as TGTGCCAGCAGCCAAGCGATGCCGTCTAGCGGTAATTTCTTGTACAATGAGCAGTACTTC. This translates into CASSQAMPSSGNFLYNEQYF.

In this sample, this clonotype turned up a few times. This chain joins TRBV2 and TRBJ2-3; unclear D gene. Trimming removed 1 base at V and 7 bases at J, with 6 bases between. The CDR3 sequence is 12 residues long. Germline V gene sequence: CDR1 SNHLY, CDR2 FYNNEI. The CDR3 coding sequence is TGTGCCAGCAGTGAAGGCAGGTATACGCAGTATTTT. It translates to CASSEGRYTQYF.

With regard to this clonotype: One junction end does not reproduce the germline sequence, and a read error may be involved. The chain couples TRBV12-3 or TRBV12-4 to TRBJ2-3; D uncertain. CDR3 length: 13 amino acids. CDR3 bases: TGTGCCAGCAGTCCCCTTCGCACAGATATGCAGTATTTT. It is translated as CASSPLRTDMQYF.

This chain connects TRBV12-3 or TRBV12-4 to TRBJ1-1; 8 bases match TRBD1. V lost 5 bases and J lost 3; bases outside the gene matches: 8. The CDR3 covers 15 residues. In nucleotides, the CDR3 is TGTGCCAGCAGTCCGACCGGACAGGGTTACACTGAAGCTTTCTTT. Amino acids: CASSPTGQGYTEAFF.